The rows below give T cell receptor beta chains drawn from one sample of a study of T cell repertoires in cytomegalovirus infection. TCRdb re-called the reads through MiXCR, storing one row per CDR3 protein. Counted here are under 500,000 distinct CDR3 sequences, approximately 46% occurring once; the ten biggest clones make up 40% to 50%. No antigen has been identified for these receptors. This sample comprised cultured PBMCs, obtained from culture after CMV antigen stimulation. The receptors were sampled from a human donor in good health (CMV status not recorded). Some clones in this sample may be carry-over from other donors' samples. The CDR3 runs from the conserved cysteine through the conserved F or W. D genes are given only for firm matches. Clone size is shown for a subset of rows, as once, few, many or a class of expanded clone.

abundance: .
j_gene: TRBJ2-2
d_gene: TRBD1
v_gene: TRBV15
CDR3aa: CATSRGTGGTGELFF
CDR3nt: TGTGCCACCAGCAGGGGGACAGGGGGCACCGGGGAGCTGTTTTTT

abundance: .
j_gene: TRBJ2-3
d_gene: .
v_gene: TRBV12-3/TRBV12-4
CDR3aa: CASSLWGQDTQYF
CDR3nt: TGTGCCAGCAGTTTGTGGGGGCAAGATACGCAGTATTTT

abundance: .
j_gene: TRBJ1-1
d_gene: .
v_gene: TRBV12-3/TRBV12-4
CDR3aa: CASTLRENTEAFF
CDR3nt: TGTGCCAGCACCCTACGTGAGAACACTGAAGCTTTCTTT

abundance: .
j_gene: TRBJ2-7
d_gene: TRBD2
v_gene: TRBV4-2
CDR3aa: CASSQASGGQAYEQYF
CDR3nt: TGTGCCAGCAGCCAAGCCTCGGGGGGGCAGGCCTACGAGCAGTACTTC

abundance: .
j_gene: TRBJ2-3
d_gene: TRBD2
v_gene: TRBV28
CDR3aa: CASSSLLAGGGTDTQYF
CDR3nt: TGTGCCAGCAGTTCCCTACTAGCGGGGGGGGGCACAGATACGCAGTATTTT

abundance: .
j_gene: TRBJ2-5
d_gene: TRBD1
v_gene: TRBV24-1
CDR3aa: CATSVPGQGHETQYF
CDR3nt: TGTGCCACCAGTGTTCCGGGACAGGGTCACGAGACCCAGTACTTC

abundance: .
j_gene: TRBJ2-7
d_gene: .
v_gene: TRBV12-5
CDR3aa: CASGLTRQASYEQYF
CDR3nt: TGTGCTAGTGGTTTAACCCGACAGGCCTCCTACGAGCAGTACTTC

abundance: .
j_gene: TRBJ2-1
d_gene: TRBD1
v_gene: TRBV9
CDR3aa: CASSLRDRLNEQFF
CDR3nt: TGTGCCAGCAGCCTCAGGGACAGGCTTAATGAGCAGTTCTTC

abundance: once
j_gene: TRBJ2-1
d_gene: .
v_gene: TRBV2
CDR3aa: CAGGGVSGSNEQFF
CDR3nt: TGTGCCGGGGGCGGGGTTTCAGGCTCCAATGAGCAGTTCTTC

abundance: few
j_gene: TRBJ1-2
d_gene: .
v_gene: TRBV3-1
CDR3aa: CASSHLMGREANYGYTF
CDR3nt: TGTGCCAGCAGCCACCTCATGGGCAGGGAGGCTAACTATGGCTACACCTTC

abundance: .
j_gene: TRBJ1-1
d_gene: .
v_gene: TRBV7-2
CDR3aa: CASSRGTPQNTEAFF
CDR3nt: TGTGCCAGCAGCCGAGGGACACCACAGAACACTGAAGCTTTCTTT

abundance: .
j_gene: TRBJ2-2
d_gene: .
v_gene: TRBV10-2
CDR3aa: CASSASGTNTGELFF
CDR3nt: TGCGCCAGCAGTGCTTCAGGGACGAACACCGGGGAGCTGTTTTTT

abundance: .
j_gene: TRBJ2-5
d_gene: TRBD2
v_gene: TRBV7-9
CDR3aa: CASSQDGGAQYF
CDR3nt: TGTGCCAGCAGCCAGGACGGGGGGGCCCAGTACTTC

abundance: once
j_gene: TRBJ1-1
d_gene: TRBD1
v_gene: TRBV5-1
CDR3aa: CASSRTGDEMAFF
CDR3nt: TGCGCCAGCAGCCGCACAGGGGATGAGATGGCTTTCTTT